What follows is one TCR beta chain and its context. The sample carries other DNA sequences with the same CDR3. The V gene's germline CDR1 is KGHSH and CDR2 LQKENI. CDR3 length: 15 amino acids. V shed 2 bases and J 4 bases; nucleotides not matched to a gene: 7. The data belong to a study of blood T cell repertoires in COVID-19. Study overall: The cDNA or gDNA used as material had been derived from T cells, B-cell-depleted T cells, or PBMCs.

Study processing details: The authors estimated nucleated cell counts from reference gene primer amplification. The table came from immunoSEQ multiplex PCR; TCRdb's copy has only in-frame clones and leaves some out. The V and J calls and the clone size are those of that table, but D and trimming were determined from the DNA. Of around 81,000 clones in the sample, 88% were seen once. The source of this sequence is a man in his 70s with acute or convalescent COVID-19. The chain has TRBV18 and TRBJ2-7; 8 nucleotides line up with TRBD1. Sequences were obtained from peripheral blood. The CDR3 here is CASSPEAGGLYEQYF. The CDR3 DNA reads as TGTGCCAGCTCACCAGAGGCAGGGGGCCTATACGAGCAGTACTTC. The full variable domain, completed using reference TRBV18 and TRBJ2-7, is NAGVMQNPRHLVRRRGQEARLRCSPMKGHSHVYWYRQLPEEGLKFMVYLQKENIIDESGMPKERFSAEFPKEGPSILRIQQVVRGDSAAYFCASSPEAGGLYEQYFGPGTRLTVT.